The source of this TCR beta chain is a study of shared clonotypes between healthy human individuals. V was trimmed by 3 bases and J by 0 bases, leaving 5 bases between them. CDR1 and CDR2 from the germline V gene are GTSNPN and SVGIG (reference sequence). CDR3 length equals 13 residues. Measured with immunoSEQ multiplex PCR; TCRdb has only the in-frame clones, and not every one. Altogether 2 million to 3 million clones are present, 93% being singletons, with the ten largest covering around 0.4%. The split of CD4+ cells yielded CD45RA+ naive and CD45RA-negative memory subsets. The receptor was derived from a man younger than 35 in good health. Some clones in this sample may be carry-over from other donors' samples. The chain combines TRBV30 with TRBJ2-2; D not resolved. The sequenced sample was naive CD4+ T cells from PBMCs. The subset denotes: CD45RA+ positively selected. In DNA form, the CDR3 reads TGTGCCTGGAGGGGGTCGAACACCGGGGAGCTGTTTTTT. This codes for CAWRGSNTGELFF.